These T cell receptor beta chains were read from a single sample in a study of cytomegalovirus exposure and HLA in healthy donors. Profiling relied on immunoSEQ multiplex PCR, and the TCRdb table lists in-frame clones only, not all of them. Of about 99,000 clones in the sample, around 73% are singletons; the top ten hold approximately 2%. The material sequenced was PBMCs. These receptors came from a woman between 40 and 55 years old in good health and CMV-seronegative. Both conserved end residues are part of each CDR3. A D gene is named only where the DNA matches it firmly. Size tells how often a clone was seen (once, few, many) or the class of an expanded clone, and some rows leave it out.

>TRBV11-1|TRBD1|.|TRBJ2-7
CASSHRQGGPEQYF
TGTGCCAGCAGCCACCGACAGGGGGGCCCCGAGCAGTACTTC
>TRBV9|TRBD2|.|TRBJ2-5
CASSVAAGSETQYF
TGTGCCAGCAGCGTAGCAGCGGGGTCGGAGACCCAGTACTTC
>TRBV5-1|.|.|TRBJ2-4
CASSLEGGSGIKNIQYF
TGCGCCAGCAGCTTGGAGGGGGGGTCAGGAATCAAAAACATTCAGTACTTC
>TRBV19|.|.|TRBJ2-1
CASRSGNYNEQFF
TGTGCCAGCCGGTCCGGGAACTACAATGAGCAGTTCTTC
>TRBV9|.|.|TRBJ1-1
CASSVQGHTEAFF
TGTGCCAGCAGCGTACAGGGGCACACTGAAGCTTTCTTT
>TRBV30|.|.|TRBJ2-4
CAWSPPPGNIQYF
TGTGCCTGGAGCCCCCCTCCGGGGAACATTCAGTACTTC
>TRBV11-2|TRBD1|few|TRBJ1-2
CASSEDKDRGDYGYTF
TGTGCCAGCAGCGAAGATAAGGACAGGGGGGACTATGGCTACACCTTC
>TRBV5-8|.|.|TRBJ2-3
CASSLWQPAGLYDTQYF
TGTGCCAGCAGCTTGTGGCAACCGGCAGGGTTGTACGATACGCAGTATTTT
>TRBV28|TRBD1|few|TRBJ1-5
CASRPQHRGMLRQPQHF
TGTGCCAGCAGACCTCAACACAGGGGGATGTTGAGGCAGCCCCAGCATTTT
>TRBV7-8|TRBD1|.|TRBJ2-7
CASSLYRTGVVEQYF
TGTGCCAGCAGCCTGTACCGTACAGGGGTAGTGGAGCAGTACTTC
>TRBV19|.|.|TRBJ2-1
CASSIFGGNEQFF
TGTGCCAGTAGTATTTTCGGGGGCAATGAGCAGTTCTTC
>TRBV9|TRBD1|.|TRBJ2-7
CASSVGQTGTVYEQYF
TGTGCCAGCAGCGTAGGGCAGACAGGGACAGTCTACGAGCAGTACTTC
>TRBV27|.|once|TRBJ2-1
CATAGGENNEQFF
TGTGCCACTGCGGGTGGCGAGAACAATGAGCAGTTCTTC
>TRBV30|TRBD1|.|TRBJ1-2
CALFGTGAGYTF
TGTGCCTTATTCGGGACAGGGGCTGGCTACACCTTC
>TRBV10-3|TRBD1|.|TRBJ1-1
CAISGVGQGSNTEAFF
TGTGCCATCAGTGGCGTAGGACAGGGGTCGAACACTGAAGCTTTCTTT
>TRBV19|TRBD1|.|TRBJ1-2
CAIRDRVSYTF
TGTGCCATCAGGGACAGGGTTAGCTACACCTTC
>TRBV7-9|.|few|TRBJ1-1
CASSLQAWGVGGNTEAFF
TGTGCCAGCAGCCTACAGGCTTGGGGGGTTGGGGGGAACACTGAAGCTTTCTTT
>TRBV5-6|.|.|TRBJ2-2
CASSTGHLTGELFF
TGTGCCAGCAGCACCGGACACCTCACCGGGGAGCTGTTTTTT
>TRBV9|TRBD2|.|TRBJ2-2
CASSVGGGNSGSTGELFF
TGTGCCAGCAGCGTAGGTGGGGGAAATAGCGGGAGCACCGGGGAGCTGTTTTTT
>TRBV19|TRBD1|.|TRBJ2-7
CASSPTGAYEQYF
TGTGCCAGTAGCCCTACAGGGGCCTACGAGCAGTACTTC
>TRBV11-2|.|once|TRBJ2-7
CASSFAGTYEQYF
TGTGCCAGCAGCTTCGCAGGGACCTACGAGCAGTACTTC
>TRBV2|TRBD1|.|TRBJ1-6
CASSRLRTGGWPLHF
TGTGCCAGCAGTAGGCTTAGGACAGGGGGTTGGCCCCTCCACTTT
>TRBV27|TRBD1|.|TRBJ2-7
CASRRRDRVLYEQYF
TGTGCCAGCAGACGCCGGGACAGGGTACTCTACGAGCAGTACTTC
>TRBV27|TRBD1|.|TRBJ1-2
CASRTGGKKNYGYTF
TGTGCCTCCAGGACAGGGGGCAAAAAGAACTATGGCTACACCTTC
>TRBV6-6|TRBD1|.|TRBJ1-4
CASSYRTGRLEKLFF
TGTGCCAGCAGTTACAGGACAGGGCGCTTGGAAAAACTGTTTTTT
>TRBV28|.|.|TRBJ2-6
CASSLSGGANVLTF
TGTGCCAGCAGTTTATCGGGTGGGGCCAACGTCCTGACTTTC
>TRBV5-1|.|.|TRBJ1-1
CASSGLGTAEAFF
TGCGCCAGCAGCGGACTAGGGACGGCCGAAGCTTTCTTT